The 27 T cell receptor beta chains below were found in one sample sequenced in a study of PD-1 blockade in classical Hodgkin lymphoma. Time point in this sample: cycle 4 day 1 (C4D1), after more than 5 weeks of nivolumab. Brentuximab vedotin exposure varied among the patients, all of whom had relapsed after autologous stem cell transplantation. TCRdb's copy holds only in-frame clones and misses some; the assay was immunoSEQ multiplex PCR. The profile shows tens of thousands of clones, 78% of them singletons. The specimen comprised peripheral blood mononuclear cells (PBMCs), sampled before the fourth cycle of nivolumab. These receptor sequences come from a human donor with classical Hodgkin lymphoma.

The chain is built from TRBV6-6 and TRBJ1-2; a possible D gene is TRBD1 (6 bases). The CDR3 spans 11 residues. CDR1 and CDR2 from the germline V gene are MNHNY and SVGAGI (reference sequence). The V and J ends lost 9 bases and 6 bases respectively, with 11 bases between them. CDR3 nucleotide sequence: TGTGCCAGTGGGGGGCTCAATGGCTACACCTTC. Encoded protein: CASGGLNGYTF.

This clone was seen a single time. This chain links TRBV9 with TRBJ1-1; no firm D call. Germline assignment: CDR1 SGDLS and CDR2 YYNGEE. The CDR3 sequence is 14 residues long. Deletions cut 0 bases from V and 3 bases from J, with 9 bases between. CDR3 protein: CASSVGPRDTEAFF. The DNA of the CDR3 is TGTGCCAGCAGCGTAGGGCCTAGGGACACTGAAGCTTTCTTT.

The J gene is TRBJ1-4, the V gene TRBV7-2, with no clear D. V was shortened by 2 bases and J by 10 bases, with 14 bases between the two germline ends. In germline, CDR1 is SGHTA, CDR2 FQGNSA. CDR3 length: 14 residues. The CDR3: CASSLSQAGGKLFF. CDR3 sequence (DNA): TGTGCCAGCAGCTTATCTCAAGCCGGCGGAAAACTGTTTTTT.

In this sample, this clone turned up a few times. This sequence joins TRBV30 and TRBJ1-1; D not resolved. Trimming removed 2 bases from V and 2 bases from J, with 6 bases in between. The CDR3 has 12 amino acids. Germline CDR1 reads GTSNPN; CDR2 reads SVGIG (reference sequence). This chain's CDR3 is CAWSTSNTEAFF. The DNA for the CDR3 is TGTGCCTGGAGTACGTCTAACACTGAAGCTTTCTTT. The variable domain in full, with the rest retrieved from reference TRBV30 and TRBJ1-1, is SQTIHQWPATLVQPVGSPLSLECTVEGTSNPNLYWYRQAAGRGLQLLFYSVGIGQISSEVPQNLSASRPQDRQFILSSKKLLLSDSGFYLCAWSTSNTEAFFGQGTRLTVV.

This clone is classed as medium-sized (0.01 to 0.1%). This chain joins TRBV7-8 and TRBJ2-1; 7 nucleotides agree with TRBD1. CDR3 length: 14 amino acids. Trimming removed 5 bases from V and 9 bases from J; junction bases left unmatched: 10. From germline, CDR1 is SGHVS and CDR2 FQNEAQ. In DNA form, the CDR3 reads TGTGCCAGCAGCATATCCTCACAGGGGTCTGAGCAGTTCTTC. Protein sequence: CASSISSQGSEQFF.

The chain is built from TRBV6-1 and TRBJ1-2; 9 nucleotides agree with TRBD1. The ends lost 6 bases at V and 2 bases at J; junction bases unmatched: 7. The CDR3 is 15 residues long. CDR1 is MNHNS and CDR2 is SASEGT in the germline V gene. The CDR3 loop is CASSLNRGLNYGYTF. In DNA form, the CDR3 reads TGTGCCAGCAGCCTGAACAGGGGGCTGAACTATGGCTACACCTTC.

The CDR3 protein is CASSVAPTSGVSNEQFF. The CDR3 DNA is TGTGCCAGCAGCGTAGCGCCCACTAGCGGGGTGAGCAATGAGCAGTTCTTC. The V and J genes are TRBV9 and TRBJ2-1, with 10 bases aligning to TRBD2. Germline CDR1 and CDR2: SGDLS and YYNGEE. CDR3 length equals 17 residues. J was trimmed by 6 bases and V by 0 bases; bases with no gene match: 9. The whole variable domain, filled in from reference TRBV9 and TRBJ2-1, reads DSGVTQTPKHLITATGQRVTLRCSPRSGDLSVYWYQQSLDQGLQFLIQYYNGEERAKGNILERFSAQQFPDLHSELNLSSLELGDSALYFCASSVAPTSGVSNEQFFGPGTRLTVL.

The chain combines TRBV7-9 with TRBJ1-1; D is uncertain. The CDR3 runs 16 residues. Trimming pared 4 bases from V and 6 bases from J, leaving 21 bases between. Germline CDR1 reads SEHNR; CDR2 reads FQNEAQ (reference sequence). The CDR3 DNA is TGTGCCAGCAGCTACCCCCCTGGTGCCCGAAGGGCTGAAGCTTTCTTT. Its translation: CASSYPPGARRAEAFF.

This sequence joins TRBV11-3 and TRBJ2-3; no reliable D call. The V gene lost 6 bases and the J gene lost 2 bases, with 6 bases spanning the gap. The CDR3 has 12 amino acids. Per germline, CDR1 SGHNT and CDR2 YENEEA. The CDR3 DNA reads as TGTGCCAGCAGTCCTAACACAGATACGCAGTATTTT. Translated, it gives CASSPNTDTQYF.

This clone has more than one count but fewer than ten. The chain couples TRBV30 to TRBJ1-1; no firm D call. CDR1 is GTSNPN, CDR2 SVGIG, per germline (reference sequence). The CDR3 loop spans 11 amino acids. The CDR3 region has the DNA TGTGCTTCTCAGACGAACACTGAAGCTTTCTTT. It encodes CASQTNTEAFF.

V is TRBV19 and J is TRBJ1-2; D not certain. With 4 bases removed from V and 4 bases from J, the gap between germline ends came to 4 bases. Germline V gene sequence: CDR1 LNHDA, CDR2 SQIVND (reference sequence). This CDR3 is 11 amino acids long. The DNA of the CDR3 is TGTGCCAGTAGTAACGCCTATGGCTACACCTTC. It is translated as CASSNAYGYTF.

The gene calls are TRBV5-1 and TRBJ2-1; 9 nucleotides agree with TRBD2. In germline, CDR1 is SGHRS, CDR2 YFSETQ. The J segment lost 5 bases and the V segment lost 4 bases, leaving 7 bases of the junction unmatched. The CDR3 is 15 amino acids. The DNA for the CDR3 is TGCGCCAGCAGCCCCACGACTAGCGGTGACAATGAGCAGTTCTTC. Residues: CASSPTTSGDNEQFF.

The chain joins TRBV12-5 to TRBJ1-5; D remains unclear. Trimming took 4 bases from V and 0 from J, leaving 4 bases between them. The CDR3 contains 13 residues. Germline lookup yields CDR1 LGHNT and CDR2 FRNRAP. CDR3 residues: CASGYDSNQPQHF. The CDR3 bases are TGTGCTAGTGGTTACGATAGCAATCAGCCCCAGCATTTT. Supplemented by reference TRBV12-5 and TRBJ1-5, the full variable domain reads DARVTQTPRHKVTEMGQEVTMRCQPILGHNTVFWYRQTMMQGLELLAYFRNRAPLDDSGMPKDRFSAEMPDATLATLKIQPSEPRDSAVYFCASGYDSNQPQHFGDGTRLSIL.

This chain connects TRBV6-5 to TRBJ2-1; TRBD1 is a possible D gene (5 bases). Between the trimmed V and J ends, which lost 5 bases and 6 bases, there was a span of 8 bases. In germline, CDR1 is MNHEY, CDR2 SVGAGI. CDR3 size: 12 residues. The CDR3 is CASSAQGNEQFF. In DNA, the CDR3 is TGTGCCAGCAGTGCCCAGGGCAATGAGCAGTTCTTC.

This chain uses TRBV4-3 with TRBJ1-1, with TRBD1 as a possible D gene (5 bases). V lost 0 bases and J lost 2, with 10 bases in between. Germline assignment: CDR1 LGHNA and CDR2 YSLEER. The CDR3 has 15 residues. The CDR3 coding sequence is TGCGCCAGCAGCCAAGACCGGGGGAGAAACACTGAAGCTTTCTTT. It is translated as CASSQDRGRNTEAFF.

This clone has a handful of counts. The V and J genes are TRBV18 and TRBJ2-1; D unclear. Germline lookup yields CDR1 KGHSH and CDR2 LQKENI. Trimming pared 3 bases from V and 7 bases from J, leaving 7 bases between. This CDR3 has 12 residues. The CDR3 loop is CASSPPTNEQFF. CDR3 bases: TGTGCCAGCTCACCTCCCACAAATGAGCAGTTCTTC.

This sequence joins TRBV28 and TRBJ1-3; no clear D. CDR1 is MDHEN, CDR2 SYDVKM, per germline. The CDR3 spans 16 residues. V was cut by 2 bases and J by 2 bases, with 13 bases left in between. The CDR3 coding sequence is TGTGCCAGCAGTTTAACCGACGGCGTACCTGGAAACACCATATATTTT. Amino acid sequence: CASSLTDGVPGNTIYF.

This chain links TRBV13 with TRBJ2-7, with 7 bases lining up with TRBD1. The length of the CDR3 is 13 residues. CDR1 and CDR2 (germline): PRHDT, FYEKMQ (reference sequence). With V trimmed by 4 bases and J by 4 bases, 4 bases remained unmatched. CDR3 in amino acids: CASSYRDSYEQYF. In DNA, the CDR3 is TGTGCCAGCAGCTACAGGGACAGTTACGAGCAGTACTTC.

The chain joins TRBV28 to TRBJ2-7, with D uncertain. V lost 8 bases and J lost 2, with 10 bases in between. This CDR3 contains 12 residues. Germline V lookup: CDR1 MDHEN, CDR2 SYDVKM. CDR3 region: CASYRVTYEQYF. The CDR3 DNA reads TGTGCCAGCTATAGGGTAACCTACGAGCAGTACTTC.

The CDR3 DNA follows: TGTGCCAGTAGTTCCGGGACAGGGGCCTACAATGAGCAGTTCTTC. It yields the protein CASSSGTGAYNEQFF. V is TRBV19 and J is TRBJ2-1; TRBD1 aligns across 10 bases. J was trimmed by 2 bases and V by 5 bases; bases with no gene match: 3. The CDR3 sequence is 15 residues long. Per germline, CDR1 LNHDA and CDR2 SQIVND (reference sequence).

The V gene is TRBV2, the J gene TRBJ1-4; D unresolved. Trimming took off 4 bases at V and 1 base at J, with 4 bases between the two ends. The length of the CDR3 is 13 residues. Germline V CDR1 and CDR2: SNHLY, FYNNEI. The CDR3 is CASSGRTNEKLFF. The CDR3 DNA follows: TGTGCCAGCAGTGGCCGAACTAATGAAAAACTGTTTTTT.

This chain joins TRBV5-1 and TRBJ2-3; TRBD2 agrees at 9 bases. CDR1 is SGHRS, CDR2 YFSETQ, per germline. This CDR3 comprises 16 residues. V was clipped by 0 bases and J by 2 bases; unmatched bases: 4. This CDR3 reads CASSLVGGGVTDTQYF. The CDR3 nucleotides are TGCGCCAGCAGCTTGGTTGGCGGGGGGGTCACAGATACGCAGTATTTT.

The V gene is TRBV19, the J gene TRBJ1-1; D uncertain. CDR1 LNHDA and CDR2 SQIVND come from the germline V gene (reference sequence). The CDR3 length is 16 residues. The V gene lost 6 bases and the J gene lost 1 base, with 18 bases spanning the gap. The CDR3 nucleotides read TGTGCCAGTAGGACACCACTACAGTCCCAGAACACTGAAGCTTTCTTT. Translation gives CASRTPLQSQNTEAFF.

V is TRBV7-9 and J is TRBJ2-5, with a possible D match to TRBD1 (7 bases). V gave up 6 bases and J gave up 2 bases, with 22 bases separating them. This CDR3 comprises 17 residues. Germline V gene sequence: CDR1 SEHNR, CDR2 FQNEAQ (reference sequence). This CDR3 reads CASSGGGGTAIQETQYF. The CDR3 DNA sequence: TGTGCCAGCAGTGGGGGAGGCGGGACAGCTATACAAGAGACCCAGTACTTC.

The rearrangement joins TRBV7-2 to TRBJ1-1; perhaps TRBD1 as D (5 bases). Germline values: CDR1 SGHTA, CDR2 FQGNSA. Trimming shortened V by 0 bases and J by 10 bases, and 9 bases separated the two germline ends. The CDR3 is 12 amino acids. CDR3 nucleotides: TGTGCCAGCAGCTTAGCGCCCAGGGTAGCTTTCTTT. Amino acid sequence: CASSLAPRVAFF.

This clone turned up a few times. The chain couples TRBV12-5 to TRBJ1-3; D ambiguous. Per the germline V gene, CDR1 is LGHNT and CDR2 is FRNRAP. V was pared by 7 bases and J by 4 bases, with 14 bases between. The CDR3 extends over 14 amino acids. This CDR3 is CASAPWGEGNTIYF. The CDR3 coding sequence is TGTGCTAGTGCCCCCTGGGGTGAGGGAAACACCATATATTTT.

The rearrangement uses TRBV5-1 and TRBJ1-3; unclear D gene. The CDR3 loop spans 14 amino acids. V lost 5 bases, J lost 0 bases, and 9 bases lay in between. Per the germline V gene, CDR1 is SGHRS and CDR2 is YFSETQ. For the CDR3, the DNA is TGCGCCAGCAGAGCTCAGAGCTCTGGAAACACCATATATTTT. Its protein is CASRAQSSGNTIYF.